This T cell receptor beta chain was sequenced for a study of TIL therapy for anti-PD-1-resistant metastatic lung cancer. Sequencing used immunoSEQ v3. Survey-level samples got 1.5 million to 2.5 million read pairs; deep-level samples got roughly 4.5-6 million. Data came from immunoSEQ multiplex PCR; TCRdb stores just in-frame clones and leaves some out. The sample holds around 100,000 clones, less than 70% seen once. The CDR3 runs to 16 residues. Germline CDR1 reads SGHDT; CDR2 reads YYEEEE. Trimming cost V 6 bases and J 4 bases, with 17 bases left between them. The time point: pre-treatment sample, taken before nivolumab and TIL therapy. The tumor samples were excised metastases, mostly pleural nodules or supraclavicular lymph nodes. Patients then received nivolumab; progressors got lymphodepletion, TIL and IL-2.

The sample consisted of tumor tissue, taken at baseline. The TCR comes from a person between 30 and 80 years old with non-small cell lung cancer. J is TRBJ1-6 and V is TRBV5-6; a possible D gene is TRBD1 (5 bases). CDR3 nucleotides: TGTGCCAGCATGGAGCAGGGCAGAGGGTATAATTCACCCCTCCACTTT. Its protein is CASMEQGRGYNSPLHF.